The clone carrying this TCR beta chain was counted at least ten times. The antigen remains unidentified. Beta-chain TCR CDR3 regions were amplified from RNA transcripts. HTBI primers served in a first-round RT-PCR, which a second-round multiplex PCR followed. TCRdb re-called the multiplex PCR reads with MiXCR, one entry per CDR3 protein. The repertoire holds a few hundred thousand distinct CDR3 sequences, about 15% seen once, with roughly 2.4% in the top ten. The source of the sample is a study of Graves' ophthalmopathy and Graves' hyperthyroidism. General study findings and limits: In blood, most expanded thyroid clonotypes above 0.001 frequency were also detected.

New diagnoses, under 2 months' duration, and ages 18 to 65 characterized the hyperthyroidism patients. Patients were diagnosed from clinical symptoms, serum thyroxine, TRAb, thyroid ultrasound and orbital computed tomography. The authors isolated PBMCs from more than 9 ml of fresh peripheral blood. The V gene's germline CDR1 is MDHEN and CDR2 SYDVKM. The CDR3 sequence is 18 residues long. The J segment lost 3 bases and the V segment lost 6 bases, leaving 15 bases of the junction unmatched. The rearrangement joins TRBV28 to TRBJ2-4, with 9 bases fitting TRBD1. Sequencing used peripheral blood. The origin of this receptor is an adult woman with stable Graves' hyperthyroidism. The CDR3: CASSKQNRGRPVKNIQYF. As DNA, the CDR3 is TGTGCCAGCAGCAAGCAGAACAGGGGGCGCCCCGTCAAAAACATTCAGTACTTC.